The sequence of this TCR beta chain was determined in a study of blood T cell repertoires in COVID-19 (dated by TCRdb to 2019 to 2021). With respect to the entire study: Samples covering the acute and convalescent phases of COVID-19 were provided by collaborators in the United States, Italy and Spain. The material from the prospective study consisted of cDNA or gDNA derived from T cells, B-cell-depleted T cells, or PBMCs. Subjects who had been exposed to COVID-19, were actively infected with it, or had recovered from it provided the deeply sampled blood TCRbeta repertoires that made up the dataset. The repertoires were released in a freely available public database meant as a resource for research on the immune response to SARS-CoV-2. The samples were drawn from the first 160 participants of the ongoing ImmuneRACE study and from about 1,200 subjects provided by 6 global collaborators. Sample metadata almost always included a de-identified subject ID, COVID-19 status, age in years and sex. Where HLA class I and class II types were available, the types were taken from metadata supplied by the sample provider, not from assay-based typing.

Each collaborating institution followed its own protocols to collect whole blood in K2EDTA tubes. For TCRbeta analysis, collaborators shipped samples as frozen whole blood, isolated PBMCs, or DNA extracted from either of those sample types. TCRbeta CDR3 regions were amplified from genomic DNA by means of the immunoSEQ Assay, a bias-controlled multiplex PCR. Regarding the original processing steps: Within the assay, amplification of reference gene primers was used to estimate how many nucleated cells each sample contained. Sequence reads were collapsed and filtered to measure the absolute abundance of every unique TCRbeta CDR3 rearrangement. For each sample, productive Simpson clonality was calculated as the square root of Simpson's diversity index across productive rearrangements. What TCRdb holds here is the immuneACCESS table cut down to in-frame rearrangements. Part of the clones is not present; checked against another copy, under half of the missing clones reflect an unresolved V gene, and the others are unexplained. V and J calls and clone size are those listed in that table; D and trimming were worked out from the DNA. The sample yields tens of thousands of clones; approximately 85% were counted once. The ten largest clones add up to less than 15% of the sample.

Comments on this clone: Its antigen remains undetermined. No much larger clonotype is one base removed from it; base qualities were not supplied.

Overall study outcomes, separate from this receptor: Clinical and demographic metadata were provided uncurated, with the amount varying by source and participant.

Taken from cysteine to phenylalanine, the CDR3 has 14 residues. The DNA shown is the 42-base CDR3, in frame from base 1. Sequences MNHEY (CDR1) and SMNVEV (CDR2) are obtained from the germline V gene (reference sequence). V and J lose 3 bases and 3 bases, and a span of 12 bases separates them. Sequencing input: peripheral blood. The chain is assembled from TRBV27 and TRBJ2-7; possibly the D gene is TRBD2, per 5 matching bases. This clonotype was sampled from a woman aged 70-85 years in a cohort sampled during active COVID-19. The nucleotide sequence is given as TGTGCCAGCAGTTTTGGCGGGCCGTACTACGAGCAGTACTTC. This is translated as CASSFGGPYYEQYF.